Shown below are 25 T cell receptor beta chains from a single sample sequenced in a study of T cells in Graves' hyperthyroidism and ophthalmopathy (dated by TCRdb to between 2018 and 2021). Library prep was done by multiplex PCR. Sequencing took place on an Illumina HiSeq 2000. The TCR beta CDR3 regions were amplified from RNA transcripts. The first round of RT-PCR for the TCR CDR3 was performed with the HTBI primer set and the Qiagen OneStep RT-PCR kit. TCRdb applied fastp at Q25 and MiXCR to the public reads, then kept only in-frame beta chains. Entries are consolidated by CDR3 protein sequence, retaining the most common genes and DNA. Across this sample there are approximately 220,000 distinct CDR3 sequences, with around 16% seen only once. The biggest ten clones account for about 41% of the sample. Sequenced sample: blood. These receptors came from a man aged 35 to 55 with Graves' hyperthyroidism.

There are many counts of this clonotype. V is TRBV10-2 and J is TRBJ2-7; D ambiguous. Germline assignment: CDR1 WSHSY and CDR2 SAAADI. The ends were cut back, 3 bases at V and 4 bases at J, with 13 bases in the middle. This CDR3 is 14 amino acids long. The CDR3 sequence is CASSDLIPDYEQYF. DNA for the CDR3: TGCGCCAGCAGTGATTTAATCCCAGATTACGAGCAGTACTTC.

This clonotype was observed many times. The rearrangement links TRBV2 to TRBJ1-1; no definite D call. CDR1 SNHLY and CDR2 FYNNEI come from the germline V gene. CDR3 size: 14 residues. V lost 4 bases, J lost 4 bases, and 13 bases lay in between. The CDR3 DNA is TGTGCCAGCAGTGGGGGTCTGGGCGGCACTGAAGCTTTCTTT. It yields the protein CASSGGLGGTEAFF.

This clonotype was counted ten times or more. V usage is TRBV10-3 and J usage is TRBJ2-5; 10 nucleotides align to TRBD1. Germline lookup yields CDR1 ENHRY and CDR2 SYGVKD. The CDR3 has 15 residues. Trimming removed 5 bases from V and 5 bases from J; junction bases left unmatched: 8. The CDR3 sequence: CAISSRDRGLETQYF. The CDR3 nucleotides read TGTGCCATCAGTTCCCGGGACAGGGGTCTGGAGACCCAGTACTTC.

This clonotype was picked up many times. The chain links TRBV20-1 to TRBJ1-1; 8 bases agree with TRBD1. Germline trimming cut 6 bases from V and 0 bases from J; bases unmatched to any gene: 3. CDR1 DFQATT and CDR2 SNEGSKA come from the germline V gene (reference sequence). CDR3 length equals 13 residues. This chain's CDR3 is CSANRGVNTEAFF. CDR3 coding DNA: TGCAGTGCCAACAGGGGGGTGAACACTGAAGCTTTCTTT.

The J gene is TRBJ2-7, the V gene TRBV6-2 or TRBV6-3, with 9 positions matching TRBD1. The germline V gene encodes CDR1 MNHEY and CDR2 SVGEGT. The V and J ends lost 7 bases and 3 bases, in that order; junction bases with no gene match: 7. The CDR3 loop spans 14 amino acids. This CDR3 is CASTLDRGGYEQYF. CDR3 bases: TGTGCCAGCACCCTGGACAGGGGAGGCTACGAGCAGTACTTC.

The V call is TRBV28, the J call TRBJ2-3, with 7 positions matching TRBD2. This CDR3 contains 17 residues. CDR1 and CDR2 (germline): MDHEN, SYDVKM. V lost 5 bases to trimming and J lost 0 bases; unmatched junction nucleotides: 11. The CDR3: CASSQPGEGKSTDTQYF. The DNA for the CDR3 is TGTGCCAGCAGTCAACCGGGGGAGGGGAAGAGCACAGATACGCAGTATTTT.

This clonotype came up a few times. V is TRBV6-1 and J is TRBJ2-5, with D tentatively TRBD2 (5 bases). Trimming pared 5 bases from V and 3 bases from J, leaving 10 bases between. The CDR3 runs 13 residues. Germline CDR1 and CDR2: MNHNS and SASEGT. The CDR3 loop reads CASSRGMEETQYF. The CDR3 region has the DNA TGTGCCAGCAGTCGGGGTATGGAAGAGACCCAGTACTTC.

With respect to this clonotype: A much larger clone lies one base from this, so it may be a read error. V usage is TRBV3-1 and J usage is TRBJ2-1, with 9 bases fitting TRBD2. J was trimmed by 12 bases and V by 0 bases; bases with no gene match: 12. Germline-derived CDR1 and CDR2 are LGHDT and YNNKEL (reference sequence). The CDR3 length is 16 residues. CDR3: CASSQEGLRGGYGQFF. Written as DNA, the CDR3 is TGTGCCAGCAGCCAAGAAGGATTGCGGGGGGGCTATGGGCAGTTCTTC.

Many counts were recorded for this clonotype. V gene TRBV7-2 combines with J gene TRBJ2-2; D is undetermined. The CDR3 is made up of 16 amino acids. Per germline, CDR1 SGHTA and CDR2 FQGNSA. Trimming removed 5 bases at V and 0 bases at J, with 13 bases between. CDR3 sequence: CASSPYAVANTGELFF. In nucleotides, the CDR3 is TGTGCCAGCAGCCCTTATGCCGTAGCGAACACCGGGGAGCTGTTTTTT.

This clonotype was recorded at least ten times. The CDR3, as DNA: TGTGCCAGCAGTCCCACGGGGCAAAACTCTGGGGCCAACGTCCTGACTTTC. Amino acids: CASSPTGQNSGANVLTF. This chain uses TRBV28 with TRBJ2-6; D is possibly TRBD1 or TRBD2 (5 bases each). V was clipped by 5 bases and J by 0 bases, with 14 bases between them. Germline V gene data show CDR1 as MDHEN and CDR2 as SYDVKM. The CDR3 contains 17 residues.

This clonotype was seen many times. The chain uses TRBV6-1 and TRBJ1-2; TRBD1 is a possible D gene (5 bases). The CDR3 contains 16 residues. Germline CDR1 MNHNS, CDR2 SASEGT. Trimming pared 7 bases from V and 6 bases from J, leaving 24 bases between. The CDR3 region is CASKGDRSFWLHGYTF. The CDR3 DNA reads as TGTGCCAGCAAAGGGGACCGGAGTTTCTGGTTACATGGCTACACCTTC.

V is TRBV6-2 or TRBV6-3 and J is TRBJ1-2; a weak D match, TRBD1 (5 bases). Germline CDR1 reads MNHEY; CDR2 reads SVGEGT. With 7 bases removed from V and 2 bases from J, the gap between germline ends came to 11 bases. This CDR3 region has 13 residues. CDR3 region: CASTDGGNYGYTF. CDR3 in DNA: TGTGCCAGCACCGACGGGGGGAACTATGGCTACACCTTC.

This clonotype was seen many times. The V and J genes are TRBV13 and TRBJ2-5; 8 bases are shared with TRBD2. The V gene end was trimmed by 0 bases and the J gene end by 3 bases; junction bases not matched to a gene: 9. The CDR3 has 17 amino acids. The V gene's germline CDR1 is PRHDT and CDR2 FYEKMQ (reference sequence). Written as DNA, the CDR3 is TGTGCCAGCAGCTTAGGCCGTCGGGGGGGCCCTGAAGAGACCCAGTACTTC. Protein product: CASSLGRRGGPEETQYF.

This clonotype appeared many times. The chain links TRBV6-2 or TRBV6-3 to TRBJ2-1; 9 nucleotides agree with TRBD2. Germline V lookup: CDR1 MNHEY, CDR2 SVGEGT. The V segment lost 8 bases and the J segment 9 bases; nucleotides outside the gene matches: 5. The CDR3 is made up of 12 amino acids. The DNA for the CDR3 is TGTGCCAGCTGCGGGGGGGTGCTTGAGCAGTTCTTC. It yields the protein CASCGGVLEQFF.

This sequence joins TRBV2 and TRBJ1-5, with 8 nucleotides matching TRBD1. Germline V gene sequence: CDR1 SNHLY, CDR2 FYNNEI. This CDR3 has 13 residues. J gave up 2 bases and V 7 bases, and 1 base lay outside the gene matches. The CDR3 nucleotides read TGTGCCAGCAAGGGACAGGGCAATCAGCCCCAGCATTTT. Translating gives CASKGQGNQPQHF.

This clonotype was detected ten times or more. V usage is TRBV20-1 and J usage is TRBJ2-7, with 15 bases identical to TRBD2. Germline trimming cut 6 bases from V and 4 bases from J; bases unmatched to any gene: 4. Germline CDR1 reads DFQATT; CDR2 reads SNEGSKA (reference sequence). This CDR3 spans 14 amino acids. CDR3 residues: CSAAGTSGGYEQYF. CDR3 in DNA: TGCAGTGCCGCTGGGACTAGCGGGGGGTACGAGCAGTACTTC.

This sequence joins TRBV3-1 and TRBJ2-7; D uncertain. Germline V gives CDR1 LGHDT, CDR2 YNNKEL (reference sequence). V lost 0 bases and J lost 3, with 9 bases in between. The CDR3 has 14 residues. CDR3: CASSQDTDDYEQYF. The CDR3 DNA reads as TGTGCCAGCAGCCAAGATACGGACGACTACGAGCAGTACTTC.

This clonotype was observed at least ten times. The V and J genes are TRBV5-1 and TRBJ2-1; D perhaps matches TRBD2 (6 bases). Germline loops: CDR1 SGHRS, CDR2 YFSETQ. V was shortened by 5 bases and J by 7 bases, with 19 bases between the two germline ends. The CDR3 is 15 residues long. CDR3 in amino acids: CASRDGASEGNEQFF. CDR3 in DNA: TGCGCCAGCAGGGACGGGGCTAGCGAGGGAAATGAGCAGTTCTTC.

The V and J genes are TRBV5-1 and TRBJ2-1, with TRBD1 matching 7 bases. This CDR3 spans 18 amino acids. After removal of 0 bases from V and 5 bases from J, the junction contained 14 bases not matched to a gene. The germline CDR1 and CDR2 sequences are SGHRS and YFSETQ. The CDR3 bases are TGCGCCAGCAGCTTGGACCGACAGGGCAGAGGACCGGACAATGAGCAGTTCTTC. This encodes CASSLDRQGRGPDNEQFF. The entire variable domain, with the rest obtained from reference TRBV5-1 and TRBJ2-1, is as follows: KAGVTQTPRYLIKTRGQQVTLSCSPISGHRSVSWYQQTPGQGLQFLFEYFSETQRNKGNFPGRFSGRQFSNSRSEMNVSTLELGDSALYLCASSLDRQGRGPDNEQFFGPGTRLTVL.

The CDR3: CASSLRGRTNEKLFF. For the CDR3, the DNA is TGTGCCAGCAGTTTAAGGGGGCGAACTAATGAAAAACTGTTTTTT. V and J are TRBV6-5 and TRBJ1-4; TRBD1 matches at 7 bases. With 4 bases clipped from V and 1 base from J, the junction kept 3 bases outside the gene matches. The germline V gene has CDR1 MNHEY and CDR2 SVGAGI. CDR3 size: 15 residues.

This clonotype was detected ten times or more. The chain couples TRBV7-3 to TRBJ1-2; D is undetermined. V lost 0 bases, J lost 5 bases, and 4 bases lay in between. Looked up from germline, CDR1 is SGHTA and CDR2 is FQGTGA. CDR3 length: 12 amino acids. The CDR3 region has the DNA TGTGCCAGCAGCTTAACTGTTTATGGCTACACCTTC. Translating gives CASSLTVYGYTF.

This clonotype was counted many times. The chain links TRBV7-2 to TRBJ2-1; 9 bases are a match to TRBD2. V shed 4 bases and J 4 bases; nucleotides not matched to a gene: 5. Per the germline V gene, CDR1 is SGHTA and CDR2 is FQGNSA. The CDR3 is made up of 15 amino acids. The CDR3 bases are TGTGCCAGCAGCTCGCGGGGGGGCTCGTACAATGAGCAGTTCTTC. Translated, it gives CASSSRGGSYNEQFF.

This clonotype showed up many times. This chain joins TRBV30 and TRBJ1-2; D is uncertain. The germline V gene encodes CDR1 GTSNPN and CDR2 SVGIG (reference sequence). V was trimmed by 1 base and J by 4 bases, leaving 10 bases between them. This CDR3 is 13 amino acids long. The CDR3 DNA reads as TGTGCCTGGAGTGGGGCGCGCTTCTATGGCTACACCTTC. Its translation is CAWSGARFYGYTF. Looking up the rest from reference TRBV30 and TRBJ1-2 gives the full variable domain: SQTIHQWPATLVQPVGSPLSLECTVEGTSNPNLYWYRQAAGRGLQLLFYSVGIGQISSEVPQNLSASRPQDRQFILSSKKLLLSDSGFYLCAWSGARFYGYTFGSGTRLTVV.

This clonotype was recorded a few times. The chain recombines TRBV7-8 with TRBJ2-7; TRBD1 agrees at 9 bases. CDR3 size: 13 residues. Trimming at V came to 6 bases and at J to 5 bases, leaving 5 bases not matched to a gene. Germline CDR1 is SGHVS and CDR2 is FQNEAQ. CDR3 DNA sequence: TGTGCCAGCAGATCGGACAGGGGAGACGAGCAGTACTTC. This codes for CASRSDRGDEQYF.

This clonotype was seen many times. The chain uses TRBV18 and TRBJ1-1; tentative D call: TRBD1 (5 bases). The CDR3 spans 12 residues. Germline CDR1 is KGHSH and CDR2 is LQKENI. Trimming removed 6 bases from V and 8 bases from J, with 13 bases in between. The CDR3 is CASSLGEIEAFF. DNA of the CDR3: TGTGCCAGCTCCCTGGGGGAAATCGAAGCTTTCTTT.